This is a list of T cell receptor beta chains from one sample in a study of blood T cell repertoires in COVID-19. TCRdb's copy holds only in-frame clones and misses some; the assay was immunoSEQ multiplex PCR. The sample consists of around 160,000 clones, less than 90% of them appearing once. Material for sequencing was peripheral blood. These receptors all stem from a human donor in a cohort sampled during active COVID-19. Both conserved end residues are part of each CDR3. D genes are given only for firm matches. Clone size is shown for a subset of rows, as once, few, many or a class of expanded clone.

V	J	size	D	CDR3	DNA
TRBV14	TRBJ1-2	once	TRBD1	CASSRHRGLGYTF	TGTGCCAGCAGCCGTCACAGGGGATTGGGCTACACCTTC
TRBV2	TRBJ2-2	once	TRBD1	CASSEDRGQGTGELFF	TGTGCCAGCAGTGAGGACAGGGGGCAGGGCACCGGGGAGCTGTTTTTT
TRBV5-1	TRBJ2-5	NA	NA	CASSLETGYTQYF	TGCGCCAGCAGCTTGGAGACAGGTTACACCCAGTACTTC
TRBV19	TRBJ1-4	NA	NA	CASSRGAGNGKLFF	TGTGCCAGTAGCCGGGGGGCAGGGAATGGAAAACTGTTTTTT
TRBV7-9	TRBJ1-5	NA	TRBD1	CASSTTRDRGQPQHF	TGTGCCAGCAGCACTACCCGGGACAGGGGTCAGCCCCAGCATTTT
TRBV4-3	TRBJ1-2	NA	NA	CASSQEGGAGRGYTF	TGCGCCAGCAGCCAAGAGGGGGGGGCCGGGAGAGGCTACACCTTC
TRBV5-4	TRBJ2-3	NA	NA	CASSLNPGETDTQYF	TGTGCCAGCAGCTTGAACCCAGGGGAAACAGATACGCAGTATTTT
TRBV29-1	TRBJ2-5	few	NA	CSVPLTVQETQYF	TGCAGCGTGCCCCTGACAGTTCAAGAGACCCAGTACTTC
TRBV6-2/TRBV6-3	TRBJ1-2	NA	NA	CASSPIRTRRGEPNYGYTF	TGTGCCAGCAGCCCCATCCGCACGCGCAGGGGCGAACCTAACTATGGCTACACCTTC
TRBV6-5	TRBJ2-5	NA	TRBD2	CASTPASGAETQYF	TGTGCCAGCACCCCGGCTAGCGGGGCGGAGACCCAGTACTTC
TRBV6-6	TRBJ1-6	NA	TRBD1	CASSNGQGNSPLHF	TGTGCCAGCAGTAACGGACAGGGGAATTCACCCCTCCACTTT
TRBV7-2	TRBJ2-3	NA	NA	CASSPLGQGTDTQYF	TGTGCCAGCAGCCCCCTCGGCCAGGGCACAGATACGCAGTATTTT
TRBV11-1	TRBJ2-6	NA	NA	CASSPPGGANVLTF	TGTGCCAGCAGCCCCCCGGGGGGGGCCAACGTCCTGACTTTC
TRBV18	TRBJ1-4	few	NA	CASSPQGGDEKLFF	TGTGCCAGCTCACCACAGGGAGGGGATGAAAAACTGTTTTTT
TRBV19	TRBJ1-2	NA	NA	CASSSGGSLINYGYTF	TGTGCCAGTAGTAGCGGGGGATCTCTCATAAACTATGGCTACACCTTC
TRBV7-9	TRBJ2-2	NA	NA	CASSSPLAAGELFF	TGTGCCAGCAGCTCCCCTTTGGCCGCCGGGGAGCTGTTTTTT
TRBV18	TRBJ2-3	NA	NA	CASSPPLAVGGTQYF	TGTGCCAGCTCACCACCGCTAGCCGTGGGGGGTACGCAGTATTTT
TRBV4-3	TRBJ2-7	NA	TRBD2	CASSQVGGTYEQYF	TGCGCCAGCAGCCAAGTCGGGGGGACTTACGAGCAGTACTTC
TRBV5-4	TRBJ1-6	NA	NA	CASSSREGKGHNSPLHF	TGTGCCAGCAGCTCCAGGGAAGGGAAGGGGCATAATTCACCCCTCCACTTT